A single sample gave rise to the 5 T cell receptor beta chains below, sequenced in a study of blood T cells in healthy people across ages. A second roughly 6 to 11 cycle PCR used barcoded and J-beta primers. TCRdb processed the 5' RACE reads anew with MiXCR; each CDR3 protein has one entry. Of about 940,000 distinct CDR3 sequences detected, around 46% appear once; the ten largest clones hold roughly 12%. Sample: blood. The receptors here all came from a man aged 30-40 years in good health.

The chain couples TRBV7-2 to TRBJ2-5, with 9 bases lining up with TRBD2. CDR3 length: 15 amino acids. V lost 5 bases, J lost 5 bases, and 9 bases stayed unmatched. In germline, CDR1 is SGHTA, CDR2 FQGNSA. The CDR3 sequence is CASSPLAGGRETQYF. The CDR3 bases are TGTGCCAGCAGCCCGTTGGCGGGGGGGCGGGAGACCCAGTACTTC.

The chain is built from TRBV7-8 and TRBJ2-3; possible D gene TRBD2, 6 bases. Germline-derived CDR1 and CDR2 are SGHVS and FQNEAQ. V was cut by 1 base and J by 10 bases, with 9 bases left in between. The CDR3 totals 12 residues. The CDR3 is CASSLVGGSQYF. The CDR3, as DNA: TGTGCCAGCAGCTTAGTCGGAGGGTCGCAGTATTTT.

The chain carries TRBV20-1 and TRBJ2-5, with 11 bases lining up with TRBD1. Matching the DNA end better, TRBJ2-7 makes the J call doubtful. From germline, CDR1 is DFQATT and CDR2 SNEGSKA (reference sequence). The CDR3 is made up of 15 amino acids. The CDR3 DNA is TGCAGTGCTAGGGATCCGGGACAGGGGGTCCACGAGCAGTACTTC. Protein sequence: CSARDPGQGVHEQYF.

The chain carries TRBV9 and TRBJ2-2; D is undetermined. Trimming took 5 bases from V and 6 from J, leaving 8 bases between them. Germline CDR1 and CDR2: SGDLS and YYNGEE. This CDR3 comprises 12 residues. For the CDR3, the DNA is TGTGCCAGCAGTCGAATCGCCGGGGAGCTGTTTTTT. The encoded protein is CASSRIAGELFF.

V gene TRBV3-1 combines with J gene TRBJ2-7, with 9 bases that match TRBD1. V lost 4 bases to trimming and J lost 5 bases; unmatched junction nucleotides: 6. Germline loops: CDR1 LGHDT, CDR2 YNNKEL (reference sequence). CDR3 length: 14 residues. This CDR3 is CASSLGQGFNEQYF. The CDR3 nucleotides are TGTGCCAGCAGCCTGGGACAGGGTTTCAACGAGCAGTACTTC.